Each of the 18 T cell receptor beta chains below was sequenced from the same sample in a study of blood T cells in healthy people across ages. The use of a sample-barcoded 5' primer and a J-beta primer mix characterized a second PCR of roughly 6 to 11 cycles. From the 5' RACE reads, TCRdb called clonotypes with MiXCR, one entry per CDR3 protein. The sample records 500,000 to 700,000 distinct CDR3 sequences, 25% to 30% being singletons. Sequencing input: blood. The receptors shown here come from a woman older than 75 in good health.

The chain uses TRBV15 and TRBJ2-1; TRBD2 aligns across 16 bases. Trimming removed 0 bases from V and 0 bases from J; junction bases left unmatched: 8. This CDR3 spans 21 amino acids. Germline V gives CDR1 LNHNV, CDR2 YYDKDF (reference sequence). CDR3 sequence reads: CATSRDGGLAGGSFSYNEQFF. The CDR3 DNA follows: TGTGCCACCAGCAGAGACGGGGGACTAGCGGGGGGGAGTTTCTCCTACAATGAGCAGTTCTTC.

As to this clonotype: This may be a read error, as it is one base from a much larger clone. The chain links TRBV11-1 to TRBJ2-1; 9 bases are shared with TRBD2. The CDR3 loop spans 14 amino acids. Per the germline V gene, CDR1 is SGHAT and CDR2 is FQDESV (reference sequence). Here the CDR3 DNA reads TGTGCCAGCAGCTACTCTAGCGGGGCGGATGAGCAGCTCTTC. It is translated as CASSYSSGADEQLF.

CDR3 coding DNA: TGTGCCAGCAGCACGCGGCGTACAAGGGAGGGCGGTGGCTACACCTTC. Protein sequence: CASSTRRTREGGGYTF. This chain uses TRBV5-4 with TRBJ1-2; D gene ambiguous. This CDR3 region has 16 residues. Trimming cost V 4 bases and J 7 bases, with 23 bases left between them. CDR1 and CDR2 from the germline V gene are SGHNT and YYREEE (reference sequence). Drawing the rest from reference TRBV5-4 and TRBJ1-2, the complete variable domain is ETGVTQSPTHLIKTRGQQVTLRCSSQSGHNTVSWYQQALGQGPQFIFQYYREEENGRGNFPPRFSGLQFPNYSSELNVNALELDDSALYLCASSTRRTREGGGYTFGSGTRLTVV.

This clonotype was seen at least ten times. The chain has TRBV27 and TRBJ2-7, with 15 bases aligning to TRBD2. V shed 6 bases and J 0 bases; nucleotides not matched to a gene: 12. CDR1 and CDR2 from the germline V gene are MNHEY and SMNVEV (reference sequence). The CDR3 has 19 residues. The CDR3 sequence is CASSPTGTSGGYSSYEQYF. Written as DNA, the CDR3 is TGTGCCAGCAGCCCGACGGGGACTAGCGGGGGGTACAGCTCCTACGAGCAGTACTTC.

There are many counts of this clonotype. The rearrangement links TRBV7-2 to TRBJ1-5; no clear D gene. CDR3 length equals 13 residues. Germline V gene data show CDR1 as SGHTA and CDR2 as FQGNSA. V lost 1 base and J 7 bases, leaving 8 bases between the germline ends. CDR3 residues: CASSLEGPQPQHF. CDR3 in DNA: TGTGCCAGCAGCTTAGAAGGTCCCCAGCCCCAGCATTTT.

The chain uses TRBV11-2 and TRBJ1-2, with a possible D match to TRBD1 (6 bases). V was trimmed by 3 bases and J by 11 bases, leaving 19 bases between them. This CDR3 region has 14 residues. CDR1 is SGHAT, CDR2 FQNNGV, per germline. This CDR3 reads CASSLAQGRGGYTF. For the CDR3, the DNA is TGTGCCAGCAGCTTGGCGCAGGGGCGAGGTGGTTACACCTTC.

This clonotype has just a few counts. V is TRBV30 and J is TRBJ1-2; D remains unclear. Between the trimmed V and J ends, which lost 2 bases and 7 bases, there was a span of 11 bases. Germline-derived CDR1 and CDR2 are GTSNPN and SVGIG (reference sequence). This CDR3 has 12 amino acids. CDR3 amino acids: CAWSPRTAGYTF. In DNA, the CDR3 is TGTGCCTGGAGTCCCAGGACTGCTGGCTACACCTTC.

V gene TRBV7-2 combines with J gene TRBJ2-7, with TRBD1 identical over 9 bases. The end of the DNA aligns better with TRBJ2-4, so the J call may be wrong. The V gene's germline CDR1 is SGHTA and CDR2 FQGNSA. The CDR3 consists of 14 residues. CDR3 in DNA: TGTGCCAGCAGCCACCGGGACAGGGCTAACATTCAGTACTTC. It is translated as CASSHRDRANIQYF.

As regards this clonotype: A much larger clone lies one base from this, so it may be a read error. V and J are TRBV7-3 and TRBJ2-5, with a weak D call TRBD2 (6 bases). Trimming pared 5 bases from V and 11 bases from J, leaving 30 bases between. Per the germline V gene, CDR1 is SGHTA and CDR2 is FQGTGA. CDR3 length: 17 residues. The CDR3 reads CASSPVATRLTINEQYF. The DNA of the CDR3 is TGTGCCAGCAGCCCCGTCGCGACTAGACTTACGATCAATGAGCAGTACTTC.

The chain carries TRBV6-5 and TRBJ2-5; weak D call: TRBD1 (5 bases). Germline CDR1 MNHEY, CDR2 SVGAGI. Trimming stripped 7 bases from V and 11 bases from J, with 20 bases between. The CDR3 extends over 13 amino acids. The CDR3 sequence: CASNTGWPGEQYF. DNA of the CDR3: TGTGCCAGCAACACAGGTTGGCCGGGTGAGCAGTACTTC.

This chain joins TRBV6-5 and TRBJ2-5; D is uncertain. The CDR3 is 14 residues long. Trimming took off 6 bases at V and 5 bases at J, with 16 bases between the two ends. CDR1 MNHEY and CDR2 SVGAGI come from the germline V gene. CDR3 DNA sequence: TGTGCCAGCAGGTACGGGTCCCACGAGGAGACCCAGTACTTC. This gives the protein CASRYGSHEETQYF.

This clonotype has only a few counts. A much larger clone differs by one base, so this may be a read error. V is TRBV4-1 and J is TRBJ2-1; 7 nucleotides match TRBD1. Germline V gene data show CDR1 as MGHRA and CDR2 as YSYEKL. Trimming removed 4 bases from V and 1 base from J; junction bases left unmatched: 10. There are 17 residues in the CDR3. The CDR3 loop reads CASSRLPGQVSYNEQFF. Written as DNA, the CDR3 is TGCGCCAGCAGCCGATTACCCGGACAGGTTTCCTACAATGAGCAGTTCTTC.

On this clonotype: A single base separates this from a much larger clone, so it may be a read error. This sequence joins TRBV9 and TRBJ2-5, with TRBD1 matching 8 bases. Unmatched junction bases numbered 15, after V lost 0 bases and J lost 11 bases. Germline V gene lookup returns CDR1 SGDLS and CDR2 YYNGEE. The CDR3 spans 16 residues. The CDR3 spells CASSVDSETGDNEQYF. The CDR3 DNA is TGTGCCAGCAGCGTAGACTCTGAGACAGGGGACAATGAGCAGTACTTC.

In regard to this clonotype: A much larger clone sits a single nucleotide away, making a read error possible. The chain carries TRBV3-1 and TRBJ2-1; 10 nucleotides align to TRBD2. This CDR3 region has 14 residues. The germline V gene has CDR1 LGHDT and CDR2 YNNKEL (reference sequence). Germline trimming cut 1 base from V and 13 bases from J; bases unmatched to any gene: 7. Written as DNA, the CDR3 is TGTGCCAGCAGCCAAGTTCTAGCGGGGGCTCCCCAGTTCTTC. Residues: CASSQVLAGAPQFF.

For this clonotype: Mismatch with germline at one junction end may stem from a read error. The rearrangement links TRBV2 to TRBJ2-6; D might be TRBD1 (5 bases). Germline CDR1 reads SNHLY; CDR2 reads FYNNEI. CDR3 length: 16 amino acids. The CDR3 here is CASSLRRSSGANVRTF. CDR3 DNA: TGTGCCAGCAGTCTGCGCCGGAGCTCTGGGGCCAACGTCCGGACTTTC.

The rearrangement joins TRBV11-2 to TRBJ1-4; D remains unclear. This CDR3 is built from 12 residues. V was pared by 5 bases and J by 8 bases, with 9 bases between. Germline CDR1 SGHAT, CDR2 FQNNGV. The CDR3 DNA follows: TGTGCCAGCAGCAGATGGAGCGAAAAACTGTTTTTT. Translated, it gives CASSRWSEKLFF.

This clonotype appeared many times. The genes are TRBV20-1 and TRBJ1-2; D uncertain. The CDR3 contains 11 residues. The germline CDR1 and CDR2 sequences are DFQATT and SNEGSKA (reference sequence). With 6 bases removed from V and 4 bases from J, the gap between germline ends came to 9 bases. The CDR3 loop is CSAAGAYGYTF. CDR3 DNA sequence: TGCAGTGCAGCGGGAGCCTATGGCTACACCTTC.

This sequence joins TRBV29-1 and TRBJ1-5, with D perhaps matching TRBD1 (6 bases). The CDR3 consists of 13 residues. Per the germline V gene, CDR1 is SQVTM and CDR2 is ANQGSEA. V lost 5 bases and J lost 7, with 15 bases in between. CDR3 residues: CSVQGGSEQPQHF. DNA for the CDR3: TGCAGCGTTCAAGGGGGGTCGGAACAGCCCCAGCATTTT.